The 27 T cell receptor beta chains below all came from one sample that was sequenced in a study of metastatic and nonmetastatic thyroid tumors. TCRdb re-called the PCR reads with MiXCR. The table has some 33,000 clones, approximately 10% seen once. Until they underwent thyroid surgery, no patient had received any treatment. The material sequenced was blood. The receptors shown here come from a female donor with papillary thyroid cancer or a benign thyroid nodule (not recorded which). Some clones in this sample may be carry-over from other donors' samples.

There are many counts of this clone. A much larger clone differs from this one at a single base, so this may be a read error. The chain employs TRBV6-1 and TRBJ2-3; D gene ambiguous. CDR3 size: 15 residues. The germline V gene encodes CDR1 MNHNS and CDR2 SASEGT. V dropped 5 bases and J dropped 1 base, with 13 bases sitting between them. The CDR3 region has the DNA TGTGCCAGCAGTCGAACCCCGGTAGGCACAGATACGCAGTATTTT. The encoded protein is CASSRTPVGTDTQYF.

The rearrangement uses TRBV20-1 and TRBJ1-5, with 8 bases that match TRBD1. Germline lookup yields CDR1 DFQATT and CDR2 SNEGSKA (reference sequence). Trimming cost V 8 bases and J 1 base; bases outside gene matches: 7. The CDR3 has 14 residues. As DNA, the CDR3 is TGCAGTACCAGGGGGCTTGGGAGCAATCAGCCCCAGCATTTT. Its protein is CSTRGLGSNQPQHF.

This clone came up many times. J is TRBJ2-7 and V is TRBV7-8, with D perhaps given as TRBD1 or TRBD2 (5 bases each). The germline V gene has CDR1 SGHVS and CDR2 FQNEAQ. The CDR3 covers 16 residues. V dropped 5 bases and J dropped 1 base, with 18 bases sitting between them. The CDR3 here is CASSPGTEVLSYEQYF. The CDR3 DNA reads TGTGCCAGCAGCCCAGGGACGGAAGTGTTGTCCTACGAGCAGTACTTC.

This clone was observed at least ten times. The chain links TRBV10-1 to TRBJ2-3; D possibly corresponds to TRBD2 (5 bases). CDR3 size: 13 residues. CDR1 is WNHNN and CDR2 is SYGVQD in the germline V gene (reference sequence). V lost 3 bases and J lost 6, with 10 bases in between. The CDR3 reads CASSDRGTDTQYF. CDR3 nucleotides: TGCGCCAGCAGTGATCGGGGAACGGATACGCAGTATTTT.

This clone has at least ten counts. The chain uses TRBV3-1 and TRBJ1-1; D perhaps matches TRBD1 (6 bases). V lost 4 bases and J lost 1, with 13 bases in between. The CDR3 covers 15 residues. CDR1 and CDR2 (germline): LGHDT, YNNKEL (reference sequence). CDR3 DNA: TGTGCCAGCAGCCTAATTACGGGACAGAACACTGAAGCTTTCTTT. Translated: CASSLITGQNTEAFF.

This clone was counted ten times or more. The chain joins TRBV9 to TRBJ2-5; weak D call: TRBD2 (5 bases). Germline V lookup: CDR1 SGDLS, CDR2 YYNGEE. V lost 3 bases, J lost 2 bases, and 20 bases lay in between. This CDR3 is built from 17 residues. CDR3 nucleotides: TGTGCCAGCAGCGCAGGACGGAGCGGAATACGACAAGAGACCCAGTACTTC. It encodes CASSAGRSGIRQETQYF.

At least ten counts were recorded for this clone. In the same sample, other DNA sequences code for this CDR3. This chain uses TRBV5-4 with TRBJ2-1, with TRBD2 matching over 10 bases. Germline lookup yields CDR1 SGHNT and CDR2 YYREEE (reference sequence). The CDR3 is 15 residues long. V gave up 0 bases and J gave up 6 bases; unmatched junction bases: 3. Written as DNA, the CDR3 is TGTGCCAGCAGCTTGGGACTAGCGGGTGGCAATGAGCAGTTCTTC. It is translated as CASSLGLAGGNEQFF.

In this sample, this clone turned up many times. A much larger clone lies a single base off, so this may be a read error. V and J are TRBV24-1 and TRBJ2-3, with 12 bases that match TRBD2. Looked up from germline, CDR1 is KGHDR and CDR2 is SFDVKD. Unmatched junction bases numbered 1, after V lost 5 bases and J lost 8 bases. This CDR3 region has 13 residues. The CDR3 DNA reads TGTGCCACCAGTGCTAGCGGGGGGGGTACGCAGTATTTT. This encodes CATSASGGGTQYF.

The sample holds many counts of this clone. This chain links TRBV6-2 or TRBV6-3 with TRBJ2-7; TRBD2 might be the D (5 bases). V shed 0 bases and J shed 5 bases, with 11 bases lying between them. CDR1 and CDR2 from the germline V gene are MNHEY and SVGEGT. The CDR3 length is 14 residues. CDR3 sequence reads: CASSYSGGADEQYF. The CDR3 DNA reads as TGTGCCAGCAGTTACTCAGGAGGCGCCGACGAGCAGTACTTC.

This clone was observed at least ten times. CDR3 region: CAWSVRPADYNEQFF. CDR3 bases: TGTGCCTGGAGTGTACGACCAGCGGATTACAATGAGCAGTTCTTC. The chain joins TRBV30 to TRBJ2-1; possibly TRBD2 for D (5 bases). The CDR3 runs to 15 residues. Germline-derived CDR1 and CDR2 are GTSNPN and SVGIG (reference sequence). V lost 0 bases and J 4 bases, leaving 13 bases between the germline ends. The variable domain in full, with the rest retrieved from reference TRBV30 and TRBJ2-1, is SQTIHQWPATLVQPVGSPLSLECTVEGTSNPNLYWYRQAAGRGLQLLFYSVGIGQISSEVPQNLSASRPQDRQFILSSKKLLLSDSGFYLCAWSVRPADYNEQFFGPGTRLTVL.

In its sample, this clone is medium-sized. This rearrangement joins TRBV12-3 or TRBV12-4 to TRBJ2-5; D possibly corresponds to TRBD2 (6 bases). V lost 1 base to trimming and J lost 3 bases, with 15 bases between them. The CDR3 consists of 16 residues. For the CDR3, the DNA is TGTGCCAGCAGTTTAGGGGGTCGGGGACTCGAAGAGACCCAGTACTTC. Protein sequence: CASSLGGRGLEETQYF.

This clone is classed as medium-sized. V gene TRBV6-2 or TRBV6-3 combines with J gene TRBJ2-6; tentative D call: TRBD1 (5 bases). V lost 5 bases and J lost 0, with 8 bases in between. This CDR3 comprises 15 residues. Germline V gives CDR1 MNHEY, CDR2 SVGEGT. The CDR3 reads CASSRDSSGANVLTF. The CDR3, as DNA: TGTGCCAGCAGTCGCGACAGCTCTGGGGCCAACGTCCTGACTTTC.

This clone was seen ten or more times. The chain is built from TRBV5-1 and TRBJ1-1, with D possibly TRBD1 on 5 matching bases. Germline values: CDR1 SGHRS, CDR2 YFSETQ. V lost 4 bases and J 3 bases, leaving 10 bases between the germline ends. The CDR3 is made up of 13 amino acids. For the CDR3, the DNA is TGCGCCAGCAGCCCCTGGGGGGACACTGAAGCTTTCTTT. Its protein product is CASSPWGDTEAFF. Variable domain in full (rest from reference TRBV5-1 and TRBJ1-1): KAGVTQTPRYLIKTRGQQVTLSCSPISGHRSVSWYQQTPGQGLQFLFEYFSETQRNKGNFPGRFSGRQFSNSRSEMNVSTLELGDSALYLCASSPWGDTEAFFGQGTRLTVV.

This clone was detected many times. The J gene is TRBJ1-2, the V gene TRBV6-2 or TRBV6-3; the D is unclear. Trimming removed 6 bases from V and 6 bases from J, with 17 bases in between. Per germline, CDR1 MNHEY and CDR2 SVGEGT. The CDR3 consists of 14 residues. The CDR3 spells CASSPTDTANGYTF. The CDR3 DNA reads TGTGCCAGCAGCCCAACTGACACGGCGAATGGCTACACCTTC.

J is TRBJ2-7 and V is TRBV10-2; possible D gene TRBD1, 5 bases. Germline CDR1 and CDR2: WSHSY and SAAADI. The CDR3 has 13 amino acids. The ends were cut back, 10 bases at V and 6 bases at J, with 19 bases in the middle. The CDR3, as DNA: TGCGCCAACACTGGGGCGGCTTTGGGCGAGCAGTACTTC. Translation: CANTGAALGEQYF.

This clone was counted many times. V and J are TRBV28 and TRBJ2-2; TRBD2 is a possible D gene (6 bases). The V and J ends lost 2 bases and 5 bases respectively, with 9 bases between them. The germline V gene has CDR1 MDHEN and CDR2 SYDVKM. There are 14 residues in the CDR3. Here the CDR3 DNA reads TGTGCCAGCAGTTTAACGGGAGTGACCGGGGAGCTGTTTTTT. Residues: CASSLTGVTGELFF.

This clone occurred many times. V usage is TRBV5-4 and J usage is TRBJ1-1; no reliable D call. V was pared by 0 bases and J by 4 bases, with 10 bases between. The CDR3 sequence is 14 residues long. The germline V gene has CDR1 SGHNT and CDR2 YYREEE (reference sequence). CDR3 nucleotide sequence: TGTGCCAGCAGCTTGGGGGGAGTTGGCACTGAAGCTTTCTTT. Amino acid sequence: CASSLGGVGTEAFF.

The table lists this clone with many counts. The gene calls are TRBV5-1 and TRBJ2-2, with D perhaps given as TRBD1 or TRBD2 (5 bases each). V shed 1 base and J shed 1 base, with 14 bases lying between them. Per the germline V gene, CDR1 is SGHRS and CDR2 is YFSETQ. This CDR3 is 17 amino acids long. Written as DNA, the CDR3 is TGCGCCAGCAGCTTGATCAGGGAGTCTCAGAACACCGGGGAGCTGTTTTTT. It is translated as CASSLIRESQNTGELFF.

The rearrangement joins TRBV18 to TRBJ1-5; 7 bases line up with TRBD1. Looked up from germline, CDR1 is KGHSH and CDR2 is LQKENI. The J segment lost 3 bases and the V segment lost 3 bases, leaving 14 bases of the junction unmatched. The CDR3 length is 18 residues. As DNA, the CDR3 is TGTGCCAGCTCACCGAGTTCCGGGACAGCATATATCAATCAGCCCCAGCATTTT. Protein product: CASSPSSGTAYINQPQHF.

This chain links TRBV20-1 with TRBJ2-1; TRBD2 agrees at 14 bases. After removal of 3 bases from V and 8 bases from J, the junction contained 6 bases not matched to a gene. CDR1 is DFQATT, CDR2 SNEGSKA, per germline (reference sequence). The CDR3 loop spans 15 amino acids. CDR3 protein: CSARTGTSGRYEQFF. The CDR3, as DNA: TGCAGTGCTAGGACCGGGACTAGCGGGAGATATGAGCAGTTCTTC.

This chain connects TRBV20-1 to TRBJ1-1, with D uncertain. CDR1 and CDR2 (germline): DFQATT, SNEGSKA (reference sequence). The CDR3 totals 14 residues. Deletions cut 3 bases from V and 2 bases from J, with 13 bases between. This chain's CDR3 is CSARIQAANTEAFF. DNA of the CDR3: TGCAGTGCTAGGATCCAGGCAGCCAACACTGAAGCTTTCTTT.

In this sample, this clone turned up many times. This chain links TRBV6-5 with TRBJ2-7; 7 nucleotides agree with TRBD1. Per germline, CDR1 MNHEY and CDR2 SVGAGI. This CDR3 region has 14 residues. The junction had 2 bases not matched to a gene; V was cut back by 3 bases and J by 0 bases. The CDR3 DNA is TGTGCCAGCAGTTATGGGACAGCCTCCTACGAGCAGTACTTC. It yields the protein CASSYGTASYEQYF.

This clone was picked up many times. The J gene is TRBJ2-6, the V gene TRBV19; no reliable D call. V was pared by 1 base and J by 1 base, with 5 bases between. This CDR3 has 15 residues. Germline values: CDR1 LNHDA, CDR2 SQIVND (reference sequence). The CDR3 nucleotides are TGTGCCAGTAGTATAGCCGAGTCTGGGGCCAACGTCCTGACTTTC. Protein: CASSIAESGANVLTF.

Ten or more counts support this clone. This sequence joins TRBV7-2 and TRBJ2-6; D not certain. V was cut by 5 bases and J by 5 bases, with 16 bases left in between. The germline V gene has CDR1 SGHTA and CDR2 FQGNSA. CDR3 size: 16 residues. The CDR3 DNA is TGTGCCAGCAGCCCCAGTCTGGTAGGGAGGGCCAACGTCCTGACTTTC. It encodes CASSPSLVGRANVLTF.

This clone has more than one count but fewer than ten. One base away lies a much larger clone, so this may be a sequencing read error. The rearrangement joins TRBV19 to TRBJ1-1; D is unresolved. The CDR3 sequence is 13 residues long. The germline CDR1 and CDR2 sequences are LNHDA and SQIVND (reference sequence). The CDR3 region has the DNA TGTGCCAGTAGTCACACAAGAAACACTGGAGCTTTCTTT. Translated, it gives CASSHTRNTGAFF.

This clone was seen at least ten times. This chain uses TRBV10-3 with TRBJ1-2; no clear D gene. V gave up 9 bases and J gave up 0 bases, with 11 bases separating them. Germline V CDR1 and CDR2: ENHRY, SYGVKD. The CDR3 is made up of 13 amino acids. The CDR3 bases are TGTGCCATTACACAGACGTCTAACTATGGCTACACCTTC. Encoded protein: CAITQTSNYGYTF.

There are many counts of this clone. The chain joins TRBV6-6 to TRBJ1-5; no definite D call. The CDR3 is made up of 13 amino acids. Trimming pared 2 bases from V and 7 bases from J, leaving 9 bases between. Germline V lookup: CDR1 MNHNY, CDR2 SVGAGI (reference sequence). CDR3 region: CASSYLSGQPQHF. The DNA of the CDR3 is TGTGCCAGCAGTTACCTGTCCGGCCAGCCCCAGCATTTT.